Shown below are 20 T cell receptor beta chains from a single sample sequenced in a study of CD8+CD57+ T cells in acquired aplastic anemia. Patients who underwent sequencing had shown CD8+CD57+ cell expansion by flow cytometry. Template material for TCR beta VDJ and CDR3 profiling consisted of genomic DNA. TCRdb independently ran MiXCR on the reads; one entry per CDR3 protein. The sample contains 250,000 to 300,000 distinct CDR3 sequences, around three fifths of which appear only once. The sequenced sample was sorted CD4+, CD8+, or CD8+CD57+ T cells (not recorded which) from PBMCs. All receptors derive from a human donor with aplastic anemia.

The chain uses TRBV7-8 and TRBJ2-7; no reliable D call. This CDR3 is 13 amino acids long. Trimming stripped 0 bases from V and 4 bases from J, with 7 bases between. Germline values: CDR1 SGHVS, CDR2 FQNEAQ. The CDR3 region is CASSLAWSYEQYF. Here the CDR3 DNA reads TGTGCCAGCAGCTTAGCGTGGAGTTACGAGCAGTACTTC.

At least ten counts were recorded for this clonotype. V gene TRBV2 combines with J gene TRBJ1-3, with unresolved D. The CDR3 spans 12 residues. V was shortened by 6 bases and J by 4 bases, with 7 bases between the two germline ends. Germline loops: CDR1 SNHLY, CDR2 FYNNEI. This CDR3 is CASRSEGNTIYF. CDR3 nucleotides: TGTGCCAGCAGGTCCGAGGGAAACACCATATATTTT.

V usage is TRBV7-9 and J usage is TRBJ2-7; TRBD1 matches 9 bases. The CDR3 is 14 amino acids. The junction had 3 bases not matched to a gene; V was cut back by 3 bases and J by 3 bases. Germline V gene data show CDR1 as SEHNR and CDR2 as FQNEAQ (reference sequence). The CDR3: CASSLETGGYEQYF. As DNA, the CDR3 is TGTGCCAGCAGCTTGGAGACAGGGGGCTACGAGCAGTACTTC.

This sequence joins TRBV4-3 and TRBJ2-3, with D possibly being TRBD2 (7 bases). This CDR3 region has 16 residues. Trimming removed 1 base at V and 5 bases at J, with 16 bases between. In germline, CDR1 is LGHNA, CDR2 YSLEER. CDR3 sequence: CASSQVVGGAVDTQYF. The CDR3 coding sequence is TGCGCCAGCAGCCAAGTGGTAGGGGGGGCCGTAGATACGCAGTATTTT.

This clonotype has a count of ten or more. The J gene is TRBJ1-6, the V gene TRBV12-3 or TRBV12-4; possible D gene TRBD1, 5 bases. V lost 4 bases and J 4 bases, leaving 8 bases between the germline ends. The CDR3 consists of 14 residues. The CDR3 loop reads CASSWDYYNSPLHF. As DNA, the CDR3 is TGTGCCAGCAGTTGGGACTATTATAATTCACCCCTCCACTTT.

This chain connects TRBV20-1 to TRBJ1-2; D not resolved. The ends were cut back, 4 bases at V and 7 bases at J, with 16 bases in the middle. This CDR3 is built from 13 residues. CDR1 is DFQATT and CDR2 is SNEGSKA in the germline V gene (reference sequence). The CDR3 is CSAINPRERGYTF. For the CDR3, the DNA is TGCAGTGCTATCAACCCACGGGAACGTGGCTACACCTTC.

The genes are TRBV25-1 and TRBJ2-7, with D possibly TRBD1 on 6 matching bases. With 11 bases removed from V and 3 bases from J, the gap between germline ends came to 17 bases. CDR1 and CDR2 (germline): MGHDK, SYGVNS. The CDR3 runs 13 residues. CDR3 bases: TGTGCCGCAGGACAGATCGTAAGCTACGAGCAGTACTTC. Encoded protein: CAAGQIVSYEQYF.

In this sample, this clonotype turned up once. V and J are TRBV24-1 and TRBJ2-4, with D possibly being TRBD1 or TRBD2 (5 bases each). Germline V CDR1 and CDR2: KGHDR, SFDVKD. The CDR3 totals 15 residues. V was trimmed by 9 bases and J by 3 bases, leaving 17 bases between them. CDR3 loop: CATSTGQGVKNIQYF. The CDR3 coding sequence is TGTGCCACCTCTACGGGGCAGGGAGTCAAAAACATTCAGTACTTC.

This chain connects TRBV29-1 to TRBJ2-3; 10 positions agree with TRBD2. Germline V CDR1 and CDR2: SQVTM, ANQGSEA. The CDR3 loop spans 12 amino acids. With 6 bases clipped from V and 6 bases from J, the junction kept 3 bases outside the gene matches. CDR3 loop: CSVGLASDTQYF. For the CDR3, the DNA is TGCAGCGTGGGACTAGCGTCGGATACGCAGTATTTT.

At least ten counts were recorded for this clonotype. The genes are TRBV7-9 and TRBJ2-2, with TRBD2 identical over 7 bases. In germline, CDR1 is SEHNR, CDR2 FQNEAQ (reference sequence). The CDR3 is made up of 14 amino acids. Germline trimming cut 8 bases from V and 6 bases from J; bases unmatched to any gene: 9. The CDR3 protein is CASLDSGPPGELFF. CDR3 DNA sequence: TGTGCCAGCTTGGATAGCGGGCCTCCCGGGGAGCTGTTTTTT.

The genes are TRBV5-4 and TRBJ1-1, with D maybe TRBD1 (5 bases). Trimming pared 5 bases from V and 8 bases from J, leaving 13 bases between. Germline V gene sequence: CDR1 SGHNT, CDR2 YYREEE (reference sequence). The CDR3 is 12 amino acids. The CDR3 here is CASRHRNLEAFF. The CDR3 nucleotides are TGTGCCAGCAGGCACAGGAACCTAGAAGCTTTCTTT.

This clonotype was seen ten or more times. This sequence joins TRBV18 and TRBJ2-7, with 7 nucleotides matching TRBD1. The trim removed 3 bases at V and 4 bases at J, leaving 6 bases unmatched. CDR3 length: 14 residues. Germline-derived CDR1 and CDR2 are KGHSH and LQKENI. Written as DNA, the CDR3 is TGTGCCAGCTCACCTTCATCGGGACAGTACGAGCAGTACTTC. Translating gives CASSPSSGQYEQYF.

This clonotype was counted a few times. The chain couples TRBV2 to TRBJ2-7; 9 bases match TRBD1. CDR3 length: 16 amino acids. V lost 4 bases and J lost 4; bases outside the gene matches: 11. Germline-derived CDR1 and CDR2 are SNHLY and FYNNEI. The CDR3 bases are TGTGCCAGCAGTGGAACCGGGGGACAGGGCTCTTACGAGCAGTACTTC. The encoded protein is CASSGTGGQGSYEQYF.

The chain uses TRBV10-3 and TRBJ2-6; a weak D match, TRBD1 (6 bases). The germline CDR1 and CDR2 sequences are ENHRY and SYGVKD. The CDR3 is 17 residues long. Deletions cut 4 bases from V and 1 base from J, with 14 bases between. CDR3 sequence reads: CAISVGQRTSGANVLTF. In DNA form, the CDR3 reads TGTGCCATCAGTGTTGGACAGAGAACTTCTGGGGCCAACGTCCTGACTTTC.

In this sample, this clonotype turned up many times. CDR3 residues: CASSRGEKLFF. As DNA, the CDR3 is TGTGCCAGCAGCCGGGGAGAAAAACTGTTTTTT. The J gene is TRBJ1-4, the V gene TRBV6-5, with D uncertain. The CDR3 runs to 11 residues. The germline gives CDR1 MNHEY, CDR2 SVGAGI. V lost 6 bases, J lost 8 bases, and 7 bases lay in between.

This clonotype has ten or more counts. The chain joins TRBV5-1 to TRBJ2-7, with a tentative D call TRBD1 (5 bases). Trimming stripped 0 bases from V and 3 bases from J, with 16 bases between. The germline CDR1 and CDR2 sequences are SGHRS and YFSETQ. The CDR3 loop spans 16 amino acids. Here the CDR3 reads CASSLATSGIFYEQYF. CDR3 nucleotide sequence: TGCGCCAGCAGCTTGGCCACGTCAGGGATATTCTACGAGCAGTACTTC. Looking up the rest from reference TRBV5-1 and TRBJ2-7 gives the full variable domain: KAGVTQTPRYLIKTRGQQVTLSCSPISGHRSVSWYQQTPGQGLQFLFEYFSETQRNKGNFPGRFSGRQFSNSRSEMNVSTLELGDSALYLCASSLATSGIFYEQYFGPGTRLTVT.

The CDR3 sequence: CATSRDRGNTEAFF. The CDR3 nucleotides read TGTGCCACCAGCAGAGATCGAGGGAACACTGAAGCTTTCTTT. The chain recombines TRBV15 with TRBJ1-1; no firm D call. Looked up from germline, CDR1 is LNHNV and CDR2 is YYDKDF (reference sequence). The V end was cut by 0 bases, the J end by 1 base, with 6 bases between. The CDR3 has 14 residues.

This clonotype was seen a handful of times. The V call is TRBV10-3, the J call TRBJ2-2, with D possibly TRBD1 on 6 matching bases. With 2 bases removed from V and 5 bases from J, the gap between germline ends came to 9 bases. Per germline, CDR1 ENHRY and CDR2 SYGVKD. There are 14 residues in the CDR3. The CDR3 DNA sequence: TGTGCCATCAGTGAGGGGACATGGACCGGGGAGCTGTTTTTT. Protein sequence: CAISEGTWTGELFF.

At least ten counts were recorded for this clonotype. The genes are TRBV20-1 and TRBJ2-1; 8 bases fit TRBD2. Germline CDR1 is DFQATT and CDR2 is SNEGSKA (reference sequence). This CDR3 has 16 residues. The junction had 10 bases not matched to a gene; V was cut back by 3 bases and J by 3 bases. The CDR3 DNA follows: TGCAGTGCTAGTTATTCGGGAGGGGTTCTCTACAATGAGCAGTTCTTC. Protein sequence: CSASYSGGVLYNEQFF.

About this clonotype itself: A read error may be the cause here, since a much bigger clone is one base away. The conserved phenylalanine or tryptophan is not found at the CDR3 terminus, so this likely reflects a read error. CDR3 in DNA: TGTGCCAGCAGCAAATACCTAGCATCCCCCTACGAGCAGTACCTC. Amino acid sequence: CASSKYLASPYEQYL. This rearrangement joins TRBV5-4 to TRBJ2-7; D is perhaps TRBD2 (5 bases). The V and J ends lost 4 bases and 2 bases respectively, with 16 bases between them. The CDR3 sequence is 15 residues long. Germline V lookup: CDR1 SGHNT, CDR2 YYREEE (reference sequence).